This TCR beta chain was captured by sequencing in a study of T cell clones after liver transplantation. Study-level background: Samples came from ITN030ST, which attempted immunosuppression withdrawal within 2 years of liver transplantation. As an antigen-independent comparator, third-party-reactive TCRbeta sequences came from pre-transplant mixed lymphocyte reactions.

The assay was immunoSEQ multiplex PCR, and TCRdb's table has in-frame clones only and misses some. The profile shows about 47,000 clones, 86% of them singletons. General observations from the study: Low donor cell numbers restricted donor-reactive repertoire measurement in two subjects.

The CDR3 totals 12 residues. V lost 5 bases to trimming and J lost 9 bases, with 12 bases between them. Germline loops: CDR1 SGHVS, CDR2 FNYEAQ. Comment on this clone: Antigen: not known.

The chain couples TRBV7-6 to TRBJ2-3; weak D call: TRBD1 (5 bases). The material sequenced was CD8+ T cells from blood, taken 12 months after liver transplant. This TCR was recovered from a human patient who received a liver transplant. The graft donor may have contributed some T cells. CDR3 coding DNA: TGTGCCAGCAGCAAACTACAGGCGACGCAGTATTTT. Translated, it gives CASSKLQATQYF. Together with reference TRBV7-6 and TRBJ2-3, the CDR3 gives the full variable domain: GAGVSQSPRYKVTKRGQDVALRCDPISGHVSLYWYRQALGQGPEFLTYFNYEAQQDKSGLPNDRFSAERPEGSISTLTIQRTEQRDSAMYRCASSKLQATQYFGPGTRLTVL.